These 5 T cell receptor beta chains were sequenced from one sample in a study of T cell responses to AZD1222 COVID-19 vaccine. Method: immunoSEQ multiplex PCR; TCRdb's copy keeps in-frame clones and lacks some. The sample includes about 130,000 clones, 89% of them seen just once. This specimen was peripheral blood, taken on day 0 of AZD1222 vaccination. These receptors originate from an adult in good health.

V usage is TRBV15 and J usage is TRBJ1-5; no reliable D call. V was trimmed by 0 bases and J by 1 base, leaving 19 bases between them. Germline CDR1 is LNHNV and CDR2 is YYDKDF (reference sequence). The CDR3 consists of 19 residues. CDR3 in amino acids: CATSRDYSRPPASNQPQHF. Here the CDR3 DNA reads TGTGCCACCAGCAGAGACTATTCGAGGCCCCCAGCGAGCAATCAGCCCCAGCATTTT.

This clone appeared once. The genes are TRBV30 and TRBJ1-2; 8 bases line up with TRBD1. J gave up 4 bases and V 0 bases, and 4 bases lay outside the gene matches. The CDR3 consists of 14 residues. Germline CDR1 reads GTSNPN; CDR2 reads SVGIG (reference sequence). CDR3 residues: CAWSVPTGGYGYTF. The DNA for the CDR3 is TGTGCCTGGAGTGTCCCCACAGGGGGCTATGGCTACACCTTC.

The chain uses TRBV3-1 (or the pseudogene TRBV3-2) and TRBJ1-3, with 12 bases matching TRBD1. This CDR3 region has 16 residues. J lost 7 bases, V lost 4 bases, and 8 bases had no gene match. Germline V gene sequence: CDR1 LGHDT, CDR2 YNNKEL (reference sequence). The DNA for the CDR3 is TGTGCCAGCAGCCCAAAAACCGGGACAGGGGGCAACACCATATATTTT. Protein sequence: CASSPKTGTGGNTIYF.

The rearrangement uses TRBV14 and TRBJ1-2; 7 bases line up with TRBD1. Looked up from germline, CDR1 is SGHDN and CDR2 is FVKESK. The CDR3 extends over 13 amino acids. Unmatched junction bases numbered 4, after V lost 2 bases and J lost 7 bases. The CDR3 DNA follows: TGTGCCAGCAGCCAAACAGGGGTTGGTGGCTACACCTTC. It yields the protein CASSQTGVGGYTF.

The chain carries TRBV11-2 and TRBJ2-7; D possibly uses TRBD1 or TRBD2 (6 bases each). Germline V CDR1 and CDR2: SGHAT, FQNNGV. Trimming left V 5 bases short and J 6 bases short, with 23 bases between. The CDR3 length is 16 residues. Here the CDR3 reads CASSPPGAGWAREQYF. The CDR3 DNA reads TGTGCCAGCAGCCCTCCGGGGGCGGGCTGGGCTCGCGAGCAGTACTTC.